One and the same sample provided the 24 T cell receptor beta chains below, sequenced in a study of blood T cell repertoires in COVID-19 (dated by TCRdb to 2020 to 2021). Library preparation employed the immunoSEQ multiplex PCR assay. Drawn from immuneACCESS, this table holds only the in-frame rearrangements with V and J called that TCRdb kept. Clones are partly lost; checked studies trace under half to an unresolved V gene and leave the rest unexplained. The sample table holds 16,000 or so clones, of which approximately 86% were seen once. The leading ten clones occupy around 13% of the sample. The specimen sequenced was peripheral blood. These receptors were taken from a human donor in a cohort sampled during active COVID-19.

This clone was recorded a few times. This rearrangement joins TRBV10-2 to TRBJ1-1; weak D call: TRBD1 (6 bases). This CDR3 region has 13 residues. Germline CDR1 WSHSY, CDR2 SAAADI. V was cut by 3 bases and J by 9 bases, with 14 bases left in between. CDR3 bases: TGCGCCAGCAGTGAAGGGAGGGGGATCCAAGCTTTCTTT. Its protein product is CASSEGRGIQAFF.

The chain uses TRBV3-1 (or the pseudogene TRBV3-2) and TRBJ1-2; 9 nucleotides match TRBD1. The CDR3 loop spans 15 amino acids. Germline V gene lookup returns CDR1 LGHDT and CDR2 YNNKEL (reference sequence). Trimming cost V 4 bases and J 3 bases; bases outside gene matches: 6. CDR3 bases: TGTGCCAGCAGCCGGGGACAGGGCCCTCACTATGGCTACACCTTC. Translated: CASSRGQGPHYGYTF.

This rearrangement joins TRBV5-1 to TRBJ2-5, with 12 bases fitting TRBD1. Germline trimming cut 3 bases from V and 5 bases from J; bases unmatched to any gene: 5. The V gene's germline CDR1 is SGHRS and CDR2 YFSETQ. This CDR3 has 15 residues. This CDR3 is CASSWDRGRLETQYF. The CDR3 DNA reads TGCGCCAGCAGCTGGGACAGGGGGCGCCTTGAGACCCAGTACTTC.

This clone was detected once. The genes are TRBV5-1 and TRBJ2-7, with a weak D call TRBD2 (6 bases). V dropped 0 bases and J dropped 1 base, with 11 bases sitting between them. Germline-derived CDR1 and CDR2 are SGHRS and YFSETQ. CDR3 length: 15 amino acids. CDR3 loop: CASSLEGAGSYEQYF. CDR3 bases: TGCGCCAGCAGCTTGGAAGGCGCGGGGTCCTACGAGCAGTACTTC.

The chain carries TRBV5-6 and TRBJ1-1; TRBD1 aligns across 7 bases. This CDR3 has 11 amino acids. In germline, CDR1 is SGHDT, CDR2 YYEEEE. Losses at the gene ends were 4 bases for V and 8 bases for J; bases not matched to a gene: 2. CDR3 nucleotides: TGTGCCAGCAGCCTAGGGGGCGAAGCTTTCTTT. It codes for CASSLGGEAFF.

This clone appeared once. The chain recombines TRBV6-5 with TRBJ1-1; 9 bases are a match to TRBD1. Germline trimming cut 8 bases from V and 4 bases from J; bases unmatched to any gene: 5. This CDR3 contains 13 residues. Germline V CDR1 and CDR2: MNHEY, SVGAGI. For the CDR3, the DNA is TGTGCCAGCCGTACACAGGGGGCCACTGAAGCTTTCTTT. It specifies CASRTQGATEAFF.

The CDR3 loop reads CASSLEVGGPANYGYTF. The CDR3 region has the DNA TGCGCCAGCAGCTTGGAGGTAGGGGGCCCGGCTAACTATGGCTACACCTTC. This rearrangement joins TRBV5-1 to TRBJ1-2; 7 bases fit TRBD1. There are 17 residues in the CDR3. J gave up 0 bases and V 0 bases, and 8 bases lay outside the gene matches. Germline CDR1 reads SGHRS; CDR2 reads YFSETQ.

The gene calls are TRBV11-2 and TRBJ2-4; 12 nucleotides align to TRBD1. V was clipped by 6 bases and J by 1 base; unmatched bases: 10. Germline CDR1 reads SGHAT; CDR2 reads FQNNGV. The CDR3 has 18 amino acids. The chain's CDR3 is CASSAGTGGREAKNIQYF. CDR3 sequence (DNA): TGTGCCAGCAGTGCAGGGACAGGGGGCAGAGAGGCCAAAAACATTCAGTACTTC.

The chain has TRBV20-1 and TRBJ1-1, with D unclear. Germline V gene lookup returns CDR1 DFQATT and CDR2 SNEGSKA (reference sequence). Trimming left V 3 bases short and J 9 bases short, with 8 bases between. This CDR3 has 10 residues. In nucleotides, the CDR3 is TGCAGTGCTAGTGGGCAGAAAGCTTTCTTT. Amino acids: CSASGQKAFF.

The chain recombines TRBV3-1 (or the pseudogene TRBV3-2) with TRBJ1-2; 7 nucleotides align to TRBD1. Germline trimming cut 1 base from V and 1 base from J; bases unmatched to any gene: 3. This CDR3 is built from 15 residues. Germline V gene data show CDR1 as LGHDT and CDR2 as YNNKEL (reference sequence). CDR3 in amino acids: CASSQVGQVNYGYTF. In DNA form, the CDR3 reads TGTGCCAGCAGCCAAGTAGGACAGGTTAACTATGGCTACACCTTC.

The DNA of the CDR3 is TGTGCCAGCAGTGTAAAGGGAGGTTCACCCCTCCACTTT. This sequence encodes CASSVKGGSPLHF. The genes are TRBV2 and TRBJ1-6, with D uncertain. The germline V and J ends were trimmed by 4 bases and 9 bases, with 10 bases remaining between them. The CDR3 sequence is 13 residues long. Germline CDR1 reads SNHLY; CDR2 reads FYNNEI.

The chain has TRBV7-9 and TRBJ2-3; TRBD2 matches at 7 bases. The germline V gene has CDR1 SEHNR and CDR2 FQNEAQ (reference sequence). The CDR3 covers 18 residues. The trim removed 3 bases at V and 2 bases at J, leaving 14 bases unmatched. CDR3 bases: TGTGCCAGCAGCTTCGCCGCAGTCTGGGGGGGATCCACAGATACGCAGTATTTT. This codes for CASSFAAVWGGSTDTQYF.

The J gene is TRBJ2-1, the V gene TRBV7-9, with 7 nucleotides matching TRBD1. Germline values: CDR1 SEHNR, CDR2 FQNEAQ (reference sequence). The ends lost 5 bases at V and 5 bases at J; junction bases unmatched: 15. The CDR3 contains 17 residues. CDR3 protein: CASSPRQGMGSHNEQFF. The CDR3 DNA reads as TGTGCCAGCAGCCCCCGACAGGGTATGGGCTCACACAATGAGCAGTTCTTC. Based on the CDR3 plus reference TRBV7-9 and TRBJ2-1, the full variable domain is DTGVSQNPRHKITKRGQNVTFRCDPISEHNRLYWYRQTLGQGPEFLTYFQNEAQLEKSRLLSDRFSAERPKGSFSTLEIQRTEQGDSAMYLCASSPRQGMGSHNEQFFGPGTRLTVL.

The CDR3: CASQDRVLTNEKLFF. Here the CDR3 DNA reads TGTGCCAGCCAGGACAGGGTTTTAACTAATGAAAAACTGTTTTTT. The rearrangement joins TRBV21-1 to TRBJ1-4; the table's D call of TRBD1 was not tested on the DNA. TRBV21-1 is an annotated pseudogene. CDR3 length: 15 residues.

This clone was seen only once. V and J are TRBV7-6 and TRBJ1-3, with D unclear. Trimming removed 5 bases at V and 0 bases at J, with 11 bases between. The length of the CDR3 is 15 residues. Germline loops: CDR1 SGHVS, CDR2 FNYEAQ. This CDR3 reads CASSPTVLSGNTIYF. The CDR3 DNA reads as TGTGCCAGCAGCCCCACGGTTCTCTCTGGAAACACCATATATTTT.

This chain links TRBV7-8 with TRBJ1-1; possibly TRBD1 for D (6 bases). Germline V CDR1 and CDR2: SGHVS, FQNEAQ. Trimming shortened V by 3 bases and J by 0 bases, and 11 bases separated the two germline ends. The CDR3 has 15 residues. The CDR3 nucleotides are TGTGCCAGCAGCTTCCGGGACACCATGAACACTGAAGCTTTCTTT. Residues: CASSFRDTMNTEAFF.

The V call is TRBV5-4, the J call TRBJ1-1; TRBD1 agrees at 8 bases. This CDR3 has 15 amino acids. Germline CDR1 SGHNT, CDR2 YYREEE (reference sequence). V trimming: 4 bases; J trimming: 1 base; junction bases outside the gene matches: 6. The CDR3 reads CASSQKQGENTEAFF. The CDR3 nucleotides are TGTGCCAGCAGCCAGAAACAGGGGGAGAACACTGAAGCTTTCTTT.

The chain has TRBV7-9 and TRBJ2-2; TRBD2 might be the D (5 bases). This CDR3 is built from 14 residues. From germline, CDR1 is SEHNR and CDR2 FQNEAQ (reference sequence). Trimming removed 3 bases at V and 4 bases at J, with 9 bases between. The CDR3 DNA is TGTGCCAGCAGCTTGTCTAGCATCACCGGGGAGCTGTTTTTT. It is translated as CASSLSSITGELFF. The variable domain in full, completed from reference TRBV7-9 and TRBJ2-2, reads DTGVSQNPRHKITKRGQNVTFRCDPISEHNRLYWYRQTLGQGPEFLTYFQNEAQLEKSRLLSDRFSAERPKGSFSTLEIQRTEQGDSAMYLCASSLSSITGELFFGEGSRLTVL.

V and J are TRBV11-2 and TRBJ2-7, with 7 bases matching TRBD1. Germline V lookup: CDR1 SGHAT, CDR2 FQNNGV. The CDR3 runs to 15 residues. Trimming cost V 0 bases and J 5 bases; bases outside gene matches: 7. Here the CDR3 DNA reads TGTGCCAGCAGCTTAGATCTCTACAGGGGAAACGAGCAGTACTTC. Protein product: CASSLDLYRGNEQYF.

This chain connects TRBV6-6 to TRBJ2-7, with D possibly matching TRBD2 (7 bases). Trimming stripped 8 bases from V and 3 bases from J, with 17 bases between. CDR1 and CDR2 (germline): MNHNY, SVGAGI (reference sequence). This CDR3 is 14 amino acids long. The CDR3 spells CASRKGGASYEQYF. The CDR3 coding sequence is TGTGCCAGCCGTAAAGGGGGGGCCAGCTACGAGCAGTACTTC.

The rearrangement links TRBV3-1 (or the pseudogene TRBV3-2) to TRBJ2-1, with D uncertain. The germline CDR1 and CDR2 sequences are LGHDT and YNNKEL (reference sequence). V lost 2 bases to trimming and J lost 12 bases, with 11 bases between them. The CDR3 contains 12 residues. CDR3 nucleotides: TGTGCCAGCAGCCAAATGCCTGGCGGGCAGTTCTTC. The encoded protein is CASSQMPGGQFF.

This clone was seen a few times. This rearrangement joins TRBV28 to TRBJ2-7; 11 bases match TRBD1. The CDR3 runs 14 residues. Germline CDR1 reads MDHEN; CDR2 reads SYDVKM. Trimming cost V 4 bases and J 5 bases; bases outside gene matches: 4. The CDR3 DNA reads TGTGCCAGCAGTTGGACAGGGGGCGCGGACGAGCAGTACTTC. Translating gives CASSWTGGADEQYF.

The chain is built from TRBV6-2 or TRBV6-3 and TRBJ2-4; no definite D call. Per germline, CDR1 MNHEY and CDR2 SVGEGT. V dropped 5 bases and J dropped 7 bases, with 6 bases sitting between them. CDR3 length: 11 amino acids. As DNA, the CDR3 is TGTGCCAGCAGTATGAGTAACATTCAGTACTTC. Its translation is CASSMSNIQYF.

The gene calls are TRBV7-2 and TRBJ2-3; 8 bases fit TRBD2. V was pared by 11 bases and J by 2 bases, with 9 bases of the junction left unmatched. The CDR3 consists of 14 residues. From germline, CDR1 is SGHTA and CDR2 FQGNSA. CDR3 bases: TGTGCCGACGGGGTAGCGGGGATCACAGATACGCAGTATTTT. It translates to CADGVAGITDTQYF.